A single sample is the source of the 4 T cell receptor beta chains below, sequenced in a study of CD8 T cells in Susac syndrome. RNA totalling about 0.45 to 1 ug underwent reverse transcription with random hexamers. TCRdb called the immunoSEQ multiplex PCR reads again in MiXCR, with one record for every CDR3 protein. The sample yields 100,000 or so distinct CDR3 sequences, roughly 94% seen once. Sequencing was carried out using CD4+ T cells from PBMCs. The source of these receptors is a human donor with Susac syndrome.

The gene calls are TRBV11-2 and TRBJ1-1, with D uncertain. V lost 5 bases, J lost 7 bases, and 17 bases lay in between. Germline-derived CDR1 and CDR2 are SGHAT and FQNNGV. CDR3 size: 14 residues. CDR3 region: CASSRPGRLIEAFF. DNA for the CDR3: TGTGCCAGCAGCCGACCCGGACGTCTCATTGAAGCTTTCTTT. Full variable domain (missing parts from reference TRBV11-2 and TRBJ1-1): EAGVAQSPRYKIIEKRQSVAFWCNPISGHATLYWYQQILGQGPKLLIQFQNNGVVDDSQLPKDRFSAERLKGVDSTLKIQPAKLEDSAVYLCASSRPGRLIEAFFGQGTRLTVV.

The chain is built from TRBV5-4 and TRBJ2-5, with 7 bases fitting TRBD1. In germline, CDR1 is SGHNT, CDR2 YYREEE (reference sequence). This CDR3 contains 16 residues. V was clipped by 3 bases and J by 3 bases; unmatched bases: 11. CDR3 region: CASSSAVDRVKETQYF. Here the CDR3 DNA reads TGTGCCAGCAGCTCGGCCGTCGACAGGGTAAAAGAGACCCAGTACTTC.

The rearrangement joins TRBV13 to TRBJ1-1; 7 bases map to TRBD1. CDR1 is PRHDT and CDR2 is FYEKMQ in the germline V gene (reference sequence). The junction had 5 bases not matched to a gene; V was cut back by 3 bases and J by 7 bases. This CDR3 is built from 13 residues. CDR3 protein: CASSLTGSGEAFF. CDR3 bases: TGTGCCAGCAGCTTGACAGGGTCAGGTGAAGCTTTCTTT.

This chain uses TRBV9 with TRBJ2-1; maybe TRBD2 (6 bases). The CDR3 is made up of 15 amino acids. The V gene's germline CDR1 is SGDLS and CDR2 YYNGEE. The ends were cut back, 0 bases at V and 4 bases at J, with 11 bases in the middle. The CDR3 coding sequence is TGTGCCAGCAGCGTAGCCGGGGGAGGTTACAATGAGCAGTTCTTC. Amino acid sequence: CASSVAGGGYNEQFF.